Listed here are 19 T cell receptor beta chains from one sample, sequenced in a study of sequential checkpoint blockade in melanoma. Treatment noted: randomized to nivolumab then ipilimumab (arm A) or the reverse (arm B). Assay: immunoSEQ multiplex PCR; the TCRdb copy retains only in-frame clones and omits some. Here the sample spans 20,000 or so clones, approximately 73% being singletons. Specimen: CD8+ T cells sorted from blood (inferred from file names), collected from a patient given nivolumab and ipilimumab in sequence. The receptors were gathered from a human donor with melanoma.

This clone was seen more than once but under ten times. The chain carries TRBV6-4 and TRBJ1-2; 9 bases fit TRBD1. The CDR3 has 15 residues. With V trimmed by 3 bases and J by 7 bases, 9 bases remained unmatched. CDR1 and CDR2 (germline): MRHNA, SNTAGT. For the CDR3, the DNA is TGTGCCAGCAGTGAAAGGCTTACAGGGGGCTTTGGCTACACCTTC. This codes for CASSERLTGGFGYTF.

CDR3 nucleotide sequence: TGTGCCAGCAGCGTAGGGACTAGCAACAATGAGCAGTTCTTC. It encodes CASSVGTSNNEQFF. The rearrangement joins TRBV9 to TRBJ2-1; 8 bases map to TRBD2. V gave up 0 bases and J gave up 5 bases; unmatched junction bases: 1. CDR1 SGDLS and CDR2 YYNGEE come from the germline V gene. The CDR3 contains 14 residues.

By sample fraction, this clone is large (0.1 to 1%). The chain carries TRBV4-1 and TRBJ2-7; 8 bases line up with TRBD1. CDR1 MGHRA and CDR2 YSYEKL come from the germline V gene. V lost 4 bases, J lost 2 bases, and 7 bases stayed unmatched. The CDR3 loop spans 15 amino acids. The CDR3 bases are TGCGCCAGCAGCCCGAGCGCGACAGGGGCCTACGAGCAGTACTTC. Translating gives CASSPSATGAYEQYF.

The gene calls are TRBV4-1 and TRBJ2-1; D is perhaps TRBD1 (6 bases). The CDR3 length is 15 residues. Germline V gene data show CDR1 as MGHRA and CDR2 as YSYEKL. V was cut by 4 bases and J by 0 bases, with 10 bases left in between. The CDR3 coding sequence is TGCGCCAGCAGCCTCACAGGGAGCTCCTACAATGAGCAGTTCTTC. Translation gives CASSLTGSSYNEQFF.

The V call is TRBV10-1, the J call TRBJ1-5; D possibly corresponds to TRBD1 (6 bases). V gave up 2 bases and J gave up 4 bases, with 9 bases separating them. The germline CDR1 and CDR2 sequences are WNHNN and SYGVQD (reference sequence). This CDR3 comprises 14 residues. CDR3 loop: CASSEGQGNQPQHF. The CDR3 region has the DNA TGCGCCAGCAGTGAGGGGCAGGGGAATCAGCCCCAGCATTTT.

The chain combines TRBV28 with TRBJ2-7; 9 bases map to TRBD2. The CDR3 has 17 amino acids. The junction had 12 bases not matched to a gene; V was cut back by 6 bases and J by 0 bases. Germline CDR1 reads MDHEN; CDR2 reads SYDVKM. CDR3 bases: TGTGCCAGCAGCTTAGGGGGGCTAGCGGGACGCTCCTACGAGCAGTACTTC. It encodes CASSLGGLAGRSYEQYF.

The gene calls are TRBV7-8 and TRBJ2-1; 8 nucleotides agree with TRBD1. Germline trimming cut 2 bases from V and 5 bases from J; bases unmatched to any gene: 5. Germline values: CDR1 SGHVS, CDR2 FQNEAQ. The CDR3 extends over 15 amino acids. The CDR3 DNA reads TGTGCCAGCAGCTTATCGCAGGGGGCGAACAATGAGCAGTTCTTC. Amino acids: CASSLSQGANNEQFF.

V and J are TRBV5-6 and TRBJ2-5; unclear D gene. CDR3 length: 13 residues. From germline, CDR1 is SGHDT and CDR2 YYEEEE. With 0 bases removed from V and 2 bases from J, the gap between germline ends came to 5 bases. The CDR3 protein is CASSLELQETQYF. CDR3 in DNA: TGTGCCAGCAGCTTGGAGCTTCAAGAGACCCAGTACTTC. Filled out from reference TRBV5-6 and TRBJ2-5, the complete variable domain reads DAGVTQSPTHLIKTRGQQVTLRCSPKSGHDTVSWYQQALGQGPQFIFQYYEEEERQRGNFPDRFSGHQFPNYSSELNVNALLLGDSALYLCASSLELQETQYFGPGTRLLVL.

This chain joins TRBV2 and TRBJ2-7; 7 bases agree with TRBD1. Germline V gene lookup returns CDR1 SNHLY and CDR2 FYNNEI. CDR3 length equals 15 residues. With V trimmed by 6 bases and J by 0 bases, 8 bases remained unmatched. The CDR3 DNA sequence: TGTGCCAGCAGCTTTATGCGACAGGGCTCCTACGAGCAGTACTTC. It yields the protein CASSFMRQGSYEQYF.

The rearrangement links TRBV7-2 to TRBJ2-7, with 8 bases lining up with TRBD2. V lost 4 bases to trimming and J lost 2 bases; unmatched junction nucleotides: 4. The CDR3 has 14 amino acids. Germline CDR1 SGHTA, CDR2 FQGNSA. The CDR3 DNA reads TGTGCCAGCAGCTCCGGGGGGGGAACCTACGAGCAGTACTTC. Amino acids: CASSSGGGTYEQYF. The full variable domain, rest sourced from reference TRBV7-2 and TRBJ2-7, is GAGVSQSPSNKVTEKGKDVELRCDPISGHTALYWYRQSLGQGLEFLIYFQGNSAPDKSGLPSDRFSAERTGGSVSTLTIQRTQQEDSAVYLCASSSGGGTYEQYFGPGTRLTVT.

The CDR3 nucleotides read TGTGCCAGCAGTTTGGACAGTCGCGAAAAACTGTTTTTT. It encodes CASSLDSREKLFF. The chain links TRBV6-5 to TRBJ1-4; D possibly corresponds to TRBD1 (6 bases). This CDR3 is 13 amino acids long. CDR1 and CDR2 from the germline V gene are MNHEY and SVGAGI. The V end lost 4 bases, the J end lost 8 bases, and 11 bases lay between the germline ends.

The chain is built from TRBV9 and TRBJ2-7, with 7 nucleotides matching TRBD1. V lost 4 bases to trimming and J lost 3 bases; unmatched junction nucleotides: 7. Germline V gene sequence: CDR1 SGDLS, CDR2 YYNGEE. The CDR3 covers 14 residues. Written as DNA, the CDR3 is TGTGCCAGCAGCCTAGGACAGGACTTCTACGAGCAGTACTTC. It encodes CASSLGQDFYEQYF.

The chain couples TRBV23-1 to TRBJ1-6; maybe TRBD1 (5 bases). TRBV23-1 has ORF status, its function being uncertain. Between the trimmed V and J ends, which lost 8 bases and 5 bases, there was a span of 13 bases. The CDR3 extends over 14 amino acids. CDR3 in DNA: TGCGCCAGCCCCCCGGCAGGGAATAATTCACCCCTCCACTTT. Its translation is CASPPAGNNSPLHF.

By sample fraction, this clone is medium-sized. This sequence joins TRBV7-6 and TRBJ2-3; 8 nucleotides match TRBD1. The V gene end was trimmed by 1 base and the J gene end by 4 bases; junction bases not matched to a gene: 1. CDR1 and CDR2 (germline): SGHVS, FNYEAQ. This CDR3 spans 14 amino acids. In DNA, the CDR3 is TGTGCCAGCAGCTTAGAGGACAGGGCAGATACGCAGTATTTT. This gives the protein CASSLEDRADTQYF.

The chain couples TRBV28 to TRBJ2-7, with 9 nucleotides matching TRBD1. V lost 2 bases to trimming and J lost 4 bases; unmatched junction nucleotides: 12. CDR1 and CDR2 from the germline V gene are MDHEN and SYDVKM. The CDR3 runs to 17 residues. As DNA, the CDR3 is TGTGCCAGCAGTTTACGGGCGAAAAGGACAGGGGCATACGAGCAGTACTTC. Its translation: CASSLRAKRTGAYEQYF.

CDR3 amino acids: CASRTNLQGARVEQYF. CDR3 nucleotide sequence: TGCGCCAGCAGGACAAATCTACAGGGGGCTCGGGTCGAGCAGTACTTC. V gene TRBV4-3 combines with J gene TRBJ2-7, with TRBD1 matching 9 bases. After removal of 6 bases from V and 6 bases from J, the junction contained 15 bases not matched to a gene. Germline V gene data show CDR1 as LGHNA and CDR2 as YSLEER. This CDR3 has 16 amino acids.

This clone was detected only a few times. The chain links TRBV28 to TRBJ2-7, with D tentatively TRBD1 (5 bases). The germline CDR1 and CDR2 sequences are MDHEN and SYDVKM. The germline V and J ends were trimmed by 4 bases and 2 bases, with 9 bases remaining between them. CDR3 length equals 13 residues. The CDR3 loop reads CASSYSDTYEQYF. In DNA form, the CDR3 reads TGTGCCAGCAGTTACTCGGACACCTACGAGCAGTACTTC.

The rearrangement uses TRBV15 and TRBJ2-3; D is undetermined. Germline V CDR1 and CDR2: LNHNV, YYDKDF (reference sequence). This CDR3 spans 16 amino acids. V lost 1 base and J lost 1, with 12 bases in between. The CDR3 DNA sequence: TGTGCCACCAGCAGAGTGGCCGTTATTGGCACAGATACGCAGTATTTT. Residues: CATSRVAVIGTDTQYF.

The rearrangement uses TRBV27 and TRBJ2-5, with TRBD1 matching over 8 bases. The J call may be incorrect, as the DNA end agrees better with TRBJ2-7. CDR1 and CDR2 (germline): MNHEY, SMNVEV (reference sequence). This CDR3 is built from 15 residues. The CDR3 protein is CASSFQETGVDEQYF. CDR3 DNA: TGTGCCAGCAGTTTTCAGGAGACAGGGGTAGACGAGCAGTACTTC.